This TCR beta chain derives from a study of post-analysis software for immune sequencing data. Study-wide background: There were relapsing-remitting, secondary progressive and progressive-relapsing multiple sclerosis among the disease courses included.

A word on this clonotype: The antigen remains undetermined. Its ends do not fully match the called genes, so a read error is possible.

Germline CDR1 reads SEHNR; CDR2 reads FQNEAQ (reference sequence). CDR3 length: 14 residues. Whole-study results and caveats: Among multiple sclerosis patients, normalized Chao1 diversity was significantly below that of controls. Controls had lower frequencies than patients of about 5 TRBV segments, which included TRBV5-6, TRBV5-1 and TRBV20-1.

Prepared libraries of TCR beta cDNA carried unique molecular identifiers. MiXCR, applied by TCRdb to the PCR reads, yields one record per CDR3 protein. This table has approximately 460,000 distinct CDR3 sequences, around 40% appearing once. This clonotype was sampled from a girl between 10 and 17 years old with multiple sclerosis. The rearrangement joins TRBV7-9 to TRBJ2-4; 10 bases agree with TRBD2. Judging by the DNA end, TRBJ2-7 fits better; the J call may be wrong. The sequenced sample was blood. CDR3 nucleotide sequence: TGTGGCAGCAGCTTACTAGCGGGGTCCTACGAGCAGTACTTC. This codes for CGSSLLAGSYEQYF.